This T cell receptor (beta chain) was retrieved from a study of PD-L1 blockade in urothelial cancer. Produced via immunoSEQ multiplex PCR; TCRdb's table is partial and in-frame only. The sample lists around 130,000 clones; approximately 84% were seen once. Findings and limits, study-wide: Tumor-associated TCR clones expanded more in blood at 3 weeks in patients with durable benefit.

Trimming pared 2 bases from V and 10 bases from J, leaving 18 bases between. Germline CDR1 and CDR2: KGHSH and LQKENI. This CDR3 contains 15 residues. In the case of this clone: Its antigen is unidentified.

Time point indicated: pretreatment peripheral blood. The chain uses TRBV18 and TRBJ1-5; D perhaps matches TRBD1 (6 bases). The sequence came from a man aged 45-65 years with urothelial cancer. The starting material was PBMCs, obtained around atezolizumab (anti-PD-L1) treatment. The CDR3 coding sequence is TGTGCCAGCTCACCAATCCAGGACAGCCGAAGTCCCCAGCATTTT. Protein sequence: CASSPIQDSRSPQHF.